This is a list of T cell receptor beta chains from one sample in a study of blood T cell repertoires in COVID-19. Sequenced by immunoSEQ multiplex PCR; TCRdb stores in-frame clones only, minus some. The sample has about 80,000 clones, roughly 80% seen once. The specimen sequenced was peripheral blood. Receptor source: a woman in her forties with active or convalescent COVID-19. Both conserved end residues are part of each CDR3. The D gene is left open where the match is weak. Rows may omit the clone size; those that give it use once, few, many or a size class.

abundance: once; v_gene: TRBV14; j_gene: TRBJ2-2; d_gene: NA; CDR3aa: CASSQGRDSRTGELFF; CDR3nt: TGTGCCAGCAGCCAAGGCCGAGACAGCCGAACCGGGGAGCTGTTTTTT
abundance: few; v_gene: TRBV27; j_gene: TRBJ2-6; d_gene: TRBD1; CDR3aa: CASSKETGMGSGANVLTF; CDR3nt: TGTGCCAGCAGTAAAGAGACAGGGATGGGCTCTGGGGCCAACGTCCTGACTTTC
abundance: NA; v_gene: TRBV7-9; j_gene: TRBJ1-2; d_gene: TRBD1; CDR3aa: CASSLTTGTAPYTF; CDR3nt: TGTGCCAGCAGCTTGACAACGGGGACAGCTCCCTACACCTTC
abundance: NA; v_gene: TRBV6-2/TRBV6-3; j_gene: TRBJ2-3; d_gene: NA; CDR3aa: CASSIAGDTQYF; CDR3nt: TGTGCCAGCAGTATCGCCGGAGATACGCAGTATTTT
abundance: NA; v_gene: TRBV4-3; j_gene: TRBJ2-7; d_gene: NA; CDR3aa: CASSQERGIAYEQYF; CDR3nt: TGCGCCAGCAGCCAAGAGAGGGGGATTGCCTACGAGCAGTACTTC
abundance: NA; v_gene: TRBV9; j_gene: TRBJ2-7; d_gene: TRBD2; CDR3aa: CASSVEAGVYEQYF; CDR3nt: TGTGCCAGCAGCGTCGAAGCGGGAGTCTACGAGCAGTACTTC
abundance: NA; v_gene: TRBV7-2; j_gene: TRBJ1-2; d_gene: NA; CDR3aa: CASSTGTHYGYTF; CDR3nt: TGTGCCAGCAGTACCGGGACACACTATGGCTACACCTTC
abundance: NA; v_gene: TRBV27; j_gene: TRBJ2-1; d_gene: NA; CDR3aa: CASSVQGSYNEQFF; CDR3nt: TGTGCCAGCAGTGTTCAGGGTTCCTACAATGAGCAGTTCTTC
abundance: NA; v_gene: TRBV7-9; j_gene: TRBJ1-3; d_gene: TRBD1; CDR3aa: CASSPRGGVNTIYF; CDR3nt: TGTGCCAGCAGCCCCAGAGGGGGCGTAAACACCATATATTTT
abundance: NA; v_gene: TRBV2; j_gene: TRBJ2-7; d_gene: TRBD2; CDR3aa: CASRPLRGGGEQYF; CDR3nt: TGTGCCAGCAGGCCCCTTCGGGGGGGCGGCGAGCAGTACTTC
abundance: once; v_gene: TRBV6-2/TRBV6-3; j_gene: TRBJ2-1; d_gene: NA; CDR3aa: CASSRLVNEQFF; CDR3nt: TGTGCCAGCAGCCGACTAGTCAATGAGCAGTTCTTC
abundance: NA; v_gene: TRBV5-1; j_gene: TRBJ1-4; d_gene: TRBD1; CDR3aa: CASSLGTGAEKLFF; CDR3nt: TGCGCCAGCAGCTTGGGAACAGGGGCTGAAAAACTGTTTTTT
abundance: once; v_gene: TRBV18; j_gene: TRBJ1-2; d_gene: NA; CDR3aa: CASSPAAAQGYTF; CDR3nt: TGTGCCAGCTCACCCGCGGCAGCTCAAGGCTACACCTTC
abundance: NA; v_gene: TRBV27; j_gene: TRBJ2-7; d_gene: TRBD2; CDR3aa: CASSRSGTSSYEQYF; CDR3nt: TGTGCCAGCAGTCGAAGTGGGACTAGCAGTTACGAGCAGTACTTC
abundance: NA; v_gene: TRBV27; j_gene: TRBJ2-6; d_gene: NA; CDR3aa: CASGQAAPNVLTF; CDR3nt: TGTGCCAGCGGTCAGGCAGCCCCCAACGTCCTGACTTTC
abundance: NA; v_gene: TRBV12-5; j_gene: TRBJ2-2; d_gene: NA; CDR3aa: CASGFRREDTGELFF; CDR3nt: TGTGCTAGTGGTTTTCGTCGCGAGGACACCGGGGAGCTGTTTTTT
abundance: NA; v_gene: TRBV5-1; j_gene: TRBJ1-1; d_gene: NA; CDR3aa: CASSLARHTEAFF; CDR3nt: TGCGCCAGCAGCTTGGCCAGGCACACTGAAGCTTTCTTT
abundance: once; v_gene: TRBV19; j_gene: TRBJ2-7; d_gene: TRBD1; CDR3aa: CASKRDRGYEQYF; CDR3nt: TGTGCCAGTAAAAGGGACAGGGGATACGAGCAGTACTTC
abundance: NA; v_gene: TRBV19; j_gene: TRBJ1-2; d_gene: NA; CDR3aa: CASSIREGYGYTF; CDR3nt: TGTGCCAGTAGTATTCGGGAAGGCTATGGCTACACCTTC
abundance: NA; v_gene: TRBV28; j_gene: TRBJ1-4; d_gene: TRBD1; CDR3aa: CASSDPGGLSEKLFF; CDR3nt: TGTGCCAGCAGCGACCCAGGGGGCTTAAGTGAAAAACTGTTTTTT
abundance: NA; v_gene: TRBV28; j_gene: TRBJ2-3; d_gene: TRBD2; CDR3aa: CASSEWRAGTTDTQYF; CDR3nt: TGTGCCAGCAGCGAGTGGAGAGCGGGAACCACAGATACGCAGTATTTT
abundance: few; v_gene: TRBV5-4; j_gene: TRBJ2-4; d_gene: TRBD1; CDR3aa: CASSSTGGAGKNIQYF; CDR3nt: TGTGCCAGCAGCTCGACAGGGGGCGCAGGCAAAAACATTCAGTACTTC
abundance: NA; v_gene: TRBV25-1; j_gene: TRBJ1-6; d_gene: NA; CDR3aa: CASSEAHAYNSPLHF; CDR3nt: TGTGCCAGCAGTGAGGCTCACGCATATAATTCACCCCTCCACTTT
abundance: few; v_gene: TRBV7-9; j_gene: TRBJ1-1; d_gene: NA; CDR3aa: CASMHGHTEAFF; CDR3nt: TGTGCCAGCATGCATGGGCACACTGAAGCTTTCTTT
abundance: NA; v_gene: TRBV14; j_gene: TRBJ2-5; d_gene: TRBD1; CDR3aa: CASSPWTGGSQETQYF; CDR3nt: TGTGCCAGCAGCCCCTGGACAGGGGGTAGCCAAGAGACCCAGTACTTC
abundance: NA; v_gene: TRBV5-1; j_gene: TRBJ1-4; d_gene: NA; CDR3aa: CASSPTGPDEKLFF; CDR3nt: TGCGCCAGCAGCCCGACAGGCCCTGATGAAAAACTGTTTTTT
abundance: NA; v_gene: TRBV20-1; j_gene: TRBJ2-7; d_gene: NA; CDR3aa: CSASVDYSYEQYF; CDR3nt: TGCAGTGCTAGTGTAGACTATTCCTACGAGCAGTACTTC
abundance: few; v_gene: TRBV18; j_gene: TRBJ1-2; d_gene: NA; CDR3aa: CASSPGLGYTF; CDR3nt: TGTGCCAGCTCACCAGGGCTCGGCTACACCTTC
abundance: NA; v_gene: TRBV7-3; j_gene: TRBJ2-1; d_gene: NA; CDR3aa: CASSLIGGANEQFF; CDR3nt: TGTGCCAGCAGCTTAATTGGGGGGGCCAATGAGCAGTTCTTC
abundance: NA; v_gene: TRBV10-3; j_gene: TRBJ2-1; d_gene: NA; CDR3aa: CAISEGLAEQFF; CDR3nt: TGTGCCATCAGTGAGGGTCTAGCGGAGCAGTTCTTC
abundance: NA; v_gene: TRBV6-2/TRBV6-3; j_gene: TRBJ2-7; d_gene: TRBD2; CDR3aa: CASSALAGESYEQYF; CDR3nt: TGTGCCAGCAGCGCCCTAGCGGGAGAGTCCTACGAGCAGTACTTC
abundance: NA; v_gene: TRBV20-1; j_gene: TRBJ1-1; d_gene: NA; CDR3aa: CSAYRAEAFF; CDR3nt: TGCAGTGCTTACAGGGCTGAAGCTTTCTTT
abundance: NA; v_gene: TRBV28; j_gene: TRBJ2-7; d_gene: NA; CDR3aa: CASRGLSYEQYF; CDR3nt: TGTGCCAGCAGGGGGCTCTCCTACGAGCAGTACTTC
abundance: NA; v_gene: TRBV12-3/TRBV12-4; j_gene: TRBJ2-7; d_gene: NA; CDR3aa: CASSLHRGEQYF; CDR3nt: TGTGCCAGCAGTCTCCATAGGGGAGAGCAGTACTTC
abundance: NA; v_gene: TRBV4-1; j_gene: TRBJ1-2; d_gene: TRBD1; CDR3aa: CASSQTGQDYGYTF; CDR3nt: TGCGCCAGCAGCCAAACAGGACAGGACTATGGCTACACCTTC
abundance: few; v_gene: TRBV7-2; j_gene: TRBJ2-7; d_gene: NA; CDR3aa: CASSTQAVLEQYF; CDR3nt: TGTGCCAGCAGCACTCAGGCCGTACTCGAGCAGTACTTC
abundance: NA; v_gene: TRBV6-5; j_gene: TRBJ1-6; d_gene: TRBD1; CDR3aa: CASSPGTVPSPLHF; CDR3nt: TGTGCCAGCAGCCCCGGGACAGTACCTTCACCCCTCCACTTT